The clone carrying this T cell receptor (beta chain) has at least ten counts. Its specificity is unknown. This sample was taken from a study of identical twins. TCRdb re-analysed the 5' RACE reads in MiXCR, keeping a single row per CDR3 protein. The sample lists roughly 700,000 distinct CDR3 sequences; over 8.5% were seen once. Study-level findings and limits: Partial confounding of zero-insertion analyses by invariant MAIT and iNKT cells was possible.

The sample was also reused in another study, on yellow fever vaccine responses in identical twins. According to that study: Twins reportedly had a vaccine T cell response that seemed partly convergent, partly personalized.

The receptor was derived from a woman aged 18-29 years in good health. Sequencing input: PBMCs.

The CDR3 is CASRPQVAASYNEQFF. In nucleotides, the CDR3 is TGTGCCAGCAGACCTCAGGTAGCGGCATCCTACAATGAGCAGTTCTTC. The rearrangement links TRBV6-2 or TRBV6-3 to TRBJ2-1; perhaps TRBD2 as D (6 bases). The V gene lost 6 bases and the J gene lost 1 base, with 16 bases spanning the gap. The CDR3 totals 16 residues. Germline V gene data show CDR1 as MNHEY and CDR2 as SVGEGT.